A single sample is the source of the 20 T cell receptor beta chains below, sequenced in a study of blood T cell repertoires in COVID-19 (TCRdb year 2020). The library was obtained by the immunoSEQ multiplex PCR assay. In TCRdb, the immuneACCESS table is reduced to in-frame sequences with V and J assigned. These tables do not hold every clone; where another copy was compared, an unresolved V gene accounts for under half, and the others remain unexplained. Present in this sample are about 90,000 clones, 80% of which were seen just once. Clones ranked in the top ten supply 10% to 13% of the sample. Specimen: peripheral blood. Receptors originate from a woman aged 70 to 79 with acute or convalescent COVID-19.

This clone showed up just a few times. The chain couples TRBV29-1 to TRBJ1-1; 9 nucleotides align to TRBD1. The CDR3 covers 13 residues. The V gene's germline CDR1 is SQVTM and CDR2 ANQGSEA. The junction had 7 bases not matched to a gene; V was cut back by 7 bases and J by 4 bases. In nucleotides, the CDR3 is TGCAGCGGCGGACAGGGGCAGGGCACTGAAGCTTTCTTT. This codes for CSGGQGQGTEAFF.

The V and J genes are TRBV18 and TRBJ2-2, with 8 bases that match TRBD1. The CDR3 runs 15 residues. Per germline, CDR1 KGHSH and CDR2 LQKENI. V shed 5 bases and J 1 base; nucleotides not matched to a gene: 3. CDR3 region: CASSTQGVNTGELFF. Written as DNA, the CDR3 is TGTGCCAGCTCAACACAGGGGGTGAACACCGGGGAGCTGTTTTTT.

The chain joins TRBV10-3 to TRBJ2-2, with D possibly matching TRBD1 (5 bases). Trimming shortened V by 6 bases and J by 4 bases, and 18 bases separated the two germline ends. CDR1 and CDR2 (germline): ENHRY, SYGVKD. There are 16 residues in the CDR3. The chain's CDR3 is CAISSGTGPFTGELFF. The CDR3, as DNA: TGTGCCATCAGCTCCGGCACAGGTCCTTTCACCGGGGAGCTGTTTTTT.

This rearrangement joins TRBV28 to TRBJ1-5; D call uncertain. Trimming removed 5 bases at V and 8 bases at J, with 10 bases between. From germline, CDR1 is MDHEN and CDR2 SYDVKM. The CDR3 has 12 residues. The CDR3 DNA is TGTGCCAGCAGTAGTGCCGGGGAGCCCCAGCATTTT. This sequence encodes CASSSAGEPQHF.

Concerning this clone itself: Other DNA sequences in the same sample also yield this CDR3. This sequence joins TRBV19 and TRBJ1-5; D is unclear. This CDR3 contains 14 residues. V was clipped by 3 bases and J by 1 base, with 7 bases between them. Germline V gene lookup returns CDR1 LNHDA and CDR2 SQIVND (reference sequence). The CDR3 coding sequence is TGTGCCAGTAGTATCGGGGTGAGCAATCAGCCCCAGCATTTT. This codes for CASSIGVSNQPQHF. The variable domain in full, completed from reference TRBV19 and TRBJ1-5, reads DGGITQSPKYLFRKEGQNVTLSCEQNLNHDAMYWYRQDPGQGLRLIYYSQIVNDFQKGDIAEGYSVSREKKESFPLTVTSAQKNPTAFYLCASSIGVSNQPQHFGDGTRLSIL.

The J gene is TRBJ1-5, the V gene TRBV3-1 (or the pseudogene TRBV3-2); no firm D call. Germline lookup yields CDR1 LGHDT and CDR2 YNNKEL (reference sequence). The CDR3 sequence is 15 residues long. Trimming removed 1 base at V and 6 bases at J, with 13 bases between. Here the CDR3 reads CASSQAPGKSQPQHF. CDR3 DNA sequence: TGTGCCAGCAGCCAAGCGCCCGGGAAGAGTCAGCCCCAGCATTTT.

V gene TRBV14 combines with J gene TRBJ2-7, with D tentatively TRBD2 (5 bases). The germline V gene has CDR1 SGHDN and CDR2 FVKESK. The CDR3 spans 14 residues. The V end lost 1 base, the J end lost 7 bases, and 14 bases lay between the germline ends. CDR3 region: CASSQVFDSGEQYF. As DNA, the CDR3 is TGTGCCAGCAGCCAAGTTTTTGACTCGGGAGAGCAGTACTTC.

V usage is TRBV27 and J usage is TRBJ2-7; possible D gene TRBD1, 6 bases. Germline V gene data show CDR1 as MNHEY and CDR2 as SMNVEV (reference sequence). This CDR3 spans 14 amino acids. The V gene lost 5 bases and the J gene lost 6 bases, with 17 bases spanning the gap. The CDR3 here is CASSPGQGSLEQYF. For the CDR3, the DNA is TGTGCCAGCAGTCCGGGACAAGGGAGTCTCGAGCAGTACTTC.

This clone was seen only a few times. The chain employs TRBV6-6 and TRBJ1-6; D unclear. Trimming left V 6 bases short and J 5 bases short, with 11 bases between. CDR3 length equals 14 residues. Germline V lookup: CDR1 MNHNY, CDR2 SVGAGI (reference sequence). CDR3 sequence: CASSPQLDNSPLHF. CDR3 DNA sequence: TGTGCCAGCAGCCCTCAACTAGATAATTCACCCCTCCACTTT.

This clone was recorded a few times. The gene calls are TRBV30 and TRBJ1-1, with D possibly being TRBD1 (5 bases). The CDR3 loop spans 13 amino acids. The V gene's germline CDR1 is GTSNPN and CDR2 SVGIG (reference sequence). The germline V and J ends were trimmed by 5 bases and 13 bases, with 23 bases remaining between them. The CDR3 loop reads CAWGDLGTSPVFF. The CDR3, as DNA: TGTGCCTGGGGGGACTTGGGTACCTCACCGGTTTTCTTT. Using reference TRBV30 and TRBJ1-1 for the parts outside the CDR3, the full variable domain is SQTIHQWPATLVQPVGSPLSLECTVEGTSNPNLYWYRQAAGRGLQLLFYSVGIGQISSEVPQNLSASRPQDRQFILSSKKLLLSDSGFYLCAWGDLGTSPVFFGQGTRLTVV.

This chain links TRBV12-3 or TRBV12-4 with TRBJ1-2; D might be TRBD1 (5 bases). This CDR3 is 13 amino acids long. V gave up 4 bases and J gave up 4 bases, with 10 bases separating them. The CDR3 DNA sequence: TGTGCCAGCAGTTCTGCAGGGCTCTATGGCTACACCTTC. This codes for CASSSAGLYGYTF.

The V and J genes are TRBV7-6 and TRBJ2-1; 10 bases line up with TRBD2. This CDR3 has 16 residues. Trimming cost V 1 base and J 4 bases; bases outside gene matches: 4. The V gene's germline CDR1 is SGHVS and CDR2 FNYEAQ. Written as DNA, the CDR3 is TGTGCCAGCAGCTTAGGAACTAGCGGGACGTACAATGAGCAGTTCTTC. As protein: CASSLGTSGTYNEQFF.

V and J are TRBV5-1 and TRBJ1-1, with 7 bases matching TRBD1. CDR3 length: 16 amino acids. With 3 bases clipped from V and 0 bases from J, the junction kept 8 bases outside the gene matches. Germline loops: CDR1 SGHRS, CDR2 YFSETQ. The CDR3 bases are TGCGCCAGCAGCTATCGACAGGGTCGGGTGAACACTGAAGCTTTCTTT. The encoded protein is CASSYRQGRVNTEAFF.

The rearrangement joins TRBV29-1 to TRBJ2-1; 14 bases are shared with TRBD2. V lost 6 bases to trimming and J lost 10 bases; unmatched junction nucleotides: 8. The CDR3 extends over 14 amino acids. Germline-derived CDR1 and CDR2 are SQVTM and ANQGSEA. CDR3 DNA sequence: TGCAGCGTGAAGGGACTAGCGGGAGTATACGAGCAGTTCTTC. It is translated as CSVKGLAGVYEQFF.

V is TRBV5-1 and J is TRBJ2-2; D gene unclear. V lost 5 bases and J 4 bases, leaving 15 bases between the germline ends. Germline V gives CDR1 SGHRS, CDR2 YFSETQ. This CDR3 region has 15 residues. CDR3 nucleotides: TGCGCCAGCAGTATCCTCGTCGGTGGCACCGGGGAGCTGTTTTTT. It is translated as CASSILVGGTGELFF. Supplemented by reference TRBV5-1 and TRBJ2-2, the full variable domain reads KAGVTQTPRYLIKTRGQQVTLSCSPISGHRSVSWYQQTPGQGLQFLFEYFSETQRNKGNFPGRFSGRQFSNSRSEMNVSTLELGDSALYLCASSILVGGTGELFFGEGSRLTVL.

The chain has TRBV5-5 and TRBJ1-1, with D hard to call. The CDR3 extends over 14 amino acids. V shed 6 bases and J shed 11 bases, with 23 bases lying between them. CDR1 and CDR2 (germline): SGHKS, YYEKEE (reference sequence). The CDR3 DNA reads TGTGCCAGCACCTCGGGATCAGTAAGTATGACGGCTTTCTTT. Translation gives CASTSGSVSMTAFF.

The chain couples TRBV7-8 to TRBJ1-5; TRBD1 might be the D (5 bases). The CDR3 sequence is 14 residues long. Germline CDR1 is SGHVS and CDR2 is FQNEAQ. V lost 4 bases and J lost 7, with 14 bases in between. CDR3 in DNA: TGTGCCAGCAGCTCGGACATCTATGGGCAGCCCCAGCATTTT. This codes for CASSSDIYGQPQHF.

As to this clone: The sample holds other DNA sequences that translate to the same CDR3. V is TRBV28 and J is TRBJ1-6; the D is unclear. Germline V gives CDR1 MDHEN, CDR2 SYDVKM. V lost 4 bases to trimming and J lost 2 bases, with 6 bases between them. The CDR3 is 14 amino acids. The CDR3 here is CASSSTPYNSPLHF. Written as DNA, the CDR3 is TGTGCCAGCAGTTCCACACCCTATAATTCACCCCTCCACTTT.

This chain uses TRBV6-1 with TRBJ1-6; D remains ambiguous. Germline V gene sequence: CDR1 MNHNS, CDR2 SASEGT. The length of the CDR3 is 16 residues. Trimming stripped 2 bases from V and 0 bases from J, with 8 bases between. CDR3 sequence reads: CASSESVSSYNSPLHF. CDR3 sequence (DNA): TGTGCCAGCAGTGAATCGGTGAGCTCCTATAATTCACCCCTCCACTTT.

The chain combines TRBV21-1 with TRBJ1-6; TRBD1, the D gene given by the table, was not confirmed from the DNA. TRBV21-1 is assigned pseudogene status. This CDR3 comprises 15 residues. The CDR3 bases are TGTGCCAGCAGCATACAGGGGGCTTATAATTCACCCCTCCACTTT. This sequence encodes CASSIQGAYNSPLHF.